The clone carrying this T cell receptor beta chain showed up just a few times. The sample comes from a study of blood T cell repertoires in COVID-19. On the study more broadly: Sources were T cells, B-cell-depleted T cells, or PBMCs; the material itself was cDNA or gDNA.

Measured with immunoSEQ multiplex PCR; TCRdb has only the in-frame clones, and not every one. The data show approximately 330,000 clones, 65% to 90% seen once. The germline V and J ends were trimmed by 3 bases and 3 bases, with 8 bases remaining between them. The germline V gene encodes CDR1 MRHNA and CDR2 SNTAGT. The CDR3 length is 13 residues. The sample comprised PBMCs or T cells enriched from blood (not recorded which). This receptor was taken from a woman between 40 and 55 years old with acute COVID-19. The chain is built from TRBV6-4 and TRBJ1-1; no firm D call. The chain's CDR3 is CASSEVADTEAFF. DNA for the CDR3: TGTGCCAGCAGTGAGGTGGCAGACACTGAAGCTTTCTTT.